What follows is one TCR beta chain and its context. This specimen comes from a study of cytomegalovirus exposure and HLA in healthy donors. The V gene's germline CDR1 is LGHNA and CDR2 YSLEER. CDR3 length: 18 residues. Trimming took 1 base from V and 0 from J, leaving 16 bases between them. When sampled, the donors appeared nominally healthy, though they likely had unrecorded immune exposures. PCR amplification relied on 60 Vbeta primers (plus 13 Jbeta primers). Sequenced by immunoSEQ multiplex PCR; TCRdb stores in-frame clones only, minus some. Among 200,000 or so clones listed, 75% to 80% were seen once.

The gene calls are TRBV4-3 and TRBJ1-3; D not resolved. The sequence was obtained from a woman aged 25 to 39 in good health and CMV-seropositive. Input material: PBMCs. Here the CDR3 reads CASSQAPPGASSGNTIYF. In nucleotides, the CDR3 is TGCGCCAGCAGCCAAGCGCCTCCGGGAGCTAGCTCTGGAAACACCATATATTTT.